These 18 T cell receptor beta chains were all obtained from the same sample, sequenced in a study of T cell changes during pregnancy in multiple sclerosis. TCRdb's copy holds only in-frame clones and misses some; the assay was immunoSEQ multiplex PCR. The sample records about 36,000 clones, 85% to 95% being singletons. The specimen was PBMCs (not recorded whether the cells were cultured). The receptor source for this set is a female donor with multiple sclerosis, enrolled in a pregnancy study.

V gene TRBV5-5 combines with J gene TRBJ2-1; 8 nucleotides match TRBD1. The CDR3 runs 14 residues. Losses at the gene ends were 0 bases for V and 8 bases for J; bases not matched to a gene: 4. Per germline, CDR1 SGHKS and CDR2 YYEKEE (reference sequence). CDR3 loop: CASSLAGQDDEQFF. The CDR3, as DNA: TGTGCCAGCAGCTTGGCGGGACAGGACGATGAGCAGTTCTTC.

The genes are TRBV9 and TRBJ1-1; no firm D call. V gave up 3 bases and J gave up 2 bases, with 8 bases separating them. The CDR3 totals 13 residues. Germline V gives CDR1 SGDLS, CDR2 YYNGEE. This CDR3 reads CASSETTNTEAFF. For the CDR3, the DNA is TGTGCCAGCAGCGAAACTACAAACACTGAAGCTTTCTTT.

CDR3 sequence reads: CASSARRADGYTF. The DNA for the CDR3 is TGTGCCAGCAGTGCCCGACGAGCGGATGGCTACACCTTC. This chain joins TRBV6-5 and TRBJ1-2; D call uncertain. The germline V gene has CDR1 MNHEY and CDR2 SVGAGI. Trimming took off 5 bases at V and 6 bases at J, with 13 bases between the two ends. The length of the CDR3 is 13 residues.

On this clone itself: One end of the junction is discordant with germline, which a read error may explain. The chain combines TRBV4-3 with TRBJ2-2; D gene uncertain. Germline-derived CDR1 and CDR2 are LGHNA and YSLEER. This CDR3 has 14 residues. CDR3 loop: CASSRHGNAGELFF. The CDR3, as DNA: TGCGCCAGCAGCCGACATGGGAACGCCGGGGAGCTGTTTTTT.

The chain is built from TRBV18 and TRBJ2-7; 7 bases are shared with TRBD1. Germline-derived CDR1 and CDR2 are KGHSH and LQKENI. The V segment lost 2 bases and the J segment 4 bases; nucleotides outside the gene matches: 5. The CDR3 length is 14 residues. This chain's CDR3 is CASSPSTGEYEQYF. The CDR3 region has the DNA TGTGCCAGCTCACCAAGTACAGGGGAGTACGAGCAGTACTTC.

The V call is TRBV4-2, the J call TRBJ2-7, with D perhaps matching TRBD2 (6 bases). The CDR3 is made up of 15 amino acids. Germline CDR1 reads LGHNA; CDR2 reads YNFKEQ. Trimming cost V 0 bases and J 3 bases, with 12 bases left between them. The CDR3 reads CASSQELWEDYEQYF. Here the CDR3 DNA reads TGTGCCAGCAGCCAAGAGTTGTGGGAGGACTACGAGCAGTACTTC.

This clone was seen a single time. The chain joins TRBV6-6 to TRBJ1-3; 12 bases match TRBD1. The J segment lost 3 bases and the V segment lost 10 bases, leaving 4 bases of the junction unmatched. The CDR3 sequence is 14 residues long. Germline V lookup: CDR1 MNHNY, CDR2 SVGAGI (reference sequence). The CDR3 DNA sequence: TGTGCCACGGGGACAGGGGGCATTGGAAACACCATATATTTT. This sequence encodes CATGTGGIGNTIYF.

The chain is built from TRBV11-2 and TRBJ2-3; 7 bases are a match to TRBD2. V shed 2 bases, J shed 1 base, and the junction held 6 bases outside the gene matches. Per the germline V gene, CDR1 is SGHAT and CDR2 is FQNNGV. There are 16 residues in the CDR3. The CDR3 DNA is TGTGCCAGCAGCTTATTTGGAACTAGCGGCACAGATACGCAGTATTTT. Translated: CASSLFGTSGTDTQYF.

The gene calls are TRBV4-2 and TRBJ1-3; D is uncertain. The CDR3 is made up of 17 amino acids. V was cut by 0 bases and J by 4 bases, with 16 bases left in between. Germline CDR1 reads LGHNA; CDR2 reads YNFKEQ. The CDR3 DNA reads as TGTGCCAGCAGCCAAGATCGGCCATCGTCGGCGGGAAACACCATATATTTT. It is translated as CASSQDRPSSAGNTIYF.

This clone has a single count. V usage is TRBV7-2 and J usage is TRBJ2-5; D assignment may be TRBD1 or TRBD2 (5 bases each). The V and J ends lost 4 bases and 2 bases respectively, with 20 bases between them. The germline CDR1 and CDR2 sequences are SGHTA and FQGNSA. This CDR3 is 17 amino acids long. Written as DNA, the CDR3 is TGTGCCAGCAGCTCCAAGGGCCGGGACCAGGTGCAAGAGACCCAGTACTTC. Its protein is CASSSKGRDQVQETQYF.

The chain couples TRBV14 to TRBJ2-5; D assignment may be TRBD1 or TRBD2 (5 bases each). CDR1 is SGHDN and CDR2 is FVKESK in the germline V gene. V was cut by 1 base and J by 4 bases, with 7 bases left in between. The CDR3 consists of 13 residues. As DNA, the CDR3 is TGTGCCAGCAGCCAAGCAGGGACAGAGACCCAGTACTTC. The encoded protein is CASSQAGTETQYF.

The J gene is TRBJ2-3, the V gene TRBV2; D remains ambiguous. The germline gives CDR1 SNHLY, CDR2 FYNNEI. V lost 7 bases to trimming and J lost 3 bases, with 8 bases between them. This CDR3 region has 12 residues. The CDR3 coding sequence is TGTGCCAGCATCCGCGAAACAGATACGCAGTATTTT. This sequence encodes CASIRETDTQYF.

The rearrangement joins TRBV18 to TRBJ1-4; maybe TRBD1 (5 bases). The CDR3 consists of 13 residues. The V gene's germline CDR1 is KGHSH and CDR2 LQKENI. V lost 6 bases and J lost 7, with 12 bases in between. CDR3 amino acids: CASSSDGGEKLFF. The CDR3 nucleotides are TGTGCCAGCTCGTCCGACGGGGGTGAAAAACTGTTTTTT.

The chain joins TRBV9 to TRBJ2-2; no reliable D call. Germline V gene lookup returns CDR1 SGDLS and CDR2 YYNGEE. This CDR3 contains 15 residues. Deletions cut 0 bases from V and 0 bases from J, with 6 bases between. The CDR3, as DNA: TGTGCCAGCAGCGTAGATCCAGCGAACACCGGGGAGCTGTTTTTT. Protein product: CASSVDPANTGELFF.

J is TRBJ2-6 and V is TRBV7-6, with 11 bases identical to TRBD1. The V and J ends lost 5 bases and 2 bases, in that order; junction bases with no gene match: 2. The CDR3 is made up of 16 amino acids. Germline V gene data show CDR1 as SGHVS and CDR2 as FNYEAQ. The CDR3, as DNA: TGTGCCAGCAGCAAGGGACAGGGGGCTGGGGCCAACGTCCTGACTTTC. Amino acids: CASSKGQGAGANVLTF.

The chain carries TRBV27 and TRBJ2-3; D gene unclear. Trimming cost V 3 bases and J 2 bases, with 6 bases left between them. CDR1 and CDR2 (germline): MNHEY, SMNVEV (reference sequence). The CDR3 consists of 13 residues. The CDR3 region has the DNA TGTGCCAGCAGTTTCTACCTCACAGATACGCAGTATTTT. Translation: CASSFYLTDTQYF.

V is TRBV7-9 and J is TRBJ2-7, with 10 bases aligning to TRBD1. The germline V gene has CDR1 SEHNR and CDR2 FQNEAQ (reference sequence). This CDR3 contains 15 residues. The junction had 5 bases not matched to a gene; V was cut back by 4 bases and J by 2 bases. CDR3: CASSSPGQGTYEQYF. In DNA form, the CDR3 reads TGTGCCAGCAGCTCACCGGGACAGGGGACCTACGAGCAGTACTTC.

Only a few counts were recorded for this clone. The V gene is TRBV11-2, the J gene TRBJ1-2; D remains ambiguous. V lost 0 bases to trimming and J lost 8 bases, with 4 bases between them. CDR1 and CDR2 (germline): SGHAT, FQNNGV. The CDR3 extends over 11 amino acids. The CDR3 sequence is CASSLEGGYTF. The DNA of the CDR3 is TGTGCCAGCAGCTTAGAGGGAGGCTACACCTTC.